These 5 T cell receptor beta chains were sequenced from one sample in a study of blood T cells in healthy people across ages. Primers used in a second PCR of roughly 7 to 12 cycles were a sample-barcoded 5' primer and a J-beta primer mix. TCRdb recomputed calls from the 5' RACE reads with MiXCR, one row per CDR3 protein. The sample holds some 1.7 million distinct CDR3 sequences, 25% to 30% seen once. The sequencing sample was made of blood. The receptors shown here come from a woman aged 30 to 39 in good health.

The sample holds a few counts of this clonotype. This rearrangement joins TRBV29-1 to TRBJ1-2; a possible D gene is TRBD1 (6 bases). From germline, CDR1 is SQVTM and CDR2 ANQGSEA. Trimming cost V 4 bases and J 7 bases, with 13 bases left between them. This CDR3 is built from 12 residues. The CDR3 DNA reads TGCAGCGTTGCTCGGGGGGCTGGTGGCTACACCTTC. Translating it yields CSVARGAGGYTF.

The rearrangement uses TRBV9 and TRBJ2-7; D may be TRBD1 or TRBD2 (5 bases each). The ends were cut back, 4 bases at V and 5 bases at J, with 10 bases in the middle. Germline CDR1 and CDR2: SGDLS and YYNGEE. The CDR3 extends over 12 amino acids. The CDR3 DNA follows: TGTGCCAGCAGCCGGGACGCGGACGAGCAGTACTTC. It is translated as CASSRDADEQYF.

Many counts were recorded for this clonotype. The chain recombines TRBV7-6 with TRBJ2-1; a possible D gene is TRBD2 (5 bases). This CDR3 has 14 residues. With 1 base removed from V and 7 bases from J, the gap between germline ends came to 11 bases. The germline V gene has CDR1 SGHVS and CDR2 FNYEAQ. This CDR3 reads CASSLVALPNEQFF. The CDR3 nucleotides are TGTGCCAGCAGCTTAGTAGCGCTACCAAATGAGCAGTTCTTC. Full variable domain (missing parts from reference TRBV7-6 and TRBJ2-1): GAGVSQSPRYKVTKRGQDVALRCDPISGHVSLYWYRQALGQGPEFLTYFNYEAQQDKSGLPNDRFSAERPEGSISTLTIQRTEQRDSAMYRCASSLVALPNEQFFGPGTRLTVL.

V usage is TRBV7-7 and J usage is TRBJ2-2; TRBD2 aligns across 8 bases. The length of the CDR3 is 15 residues. Unmatched junction bases numbered 5, after V lost 5 bases and J lost 3 bases. Germline values: CDR1 SSHAT, CDR2 FNYEAQ (reference sequence). Here the CDR3 DNA reads TGTGCCAGCAGCCCGAGCGGGAGATACACCGGGGAGCTGTTTTTT. This translates into CASSPSGRYTGELFF.

As for this clonotype: One end of the junction fails to match germline, which may point to a read error. The rearrangement joins TRBV5-1 to TRBJ1-2, with 7 nucleotides matching TRBD1. CDR1 is SGHRS, CDR2 YFSETQ, per germline. The CDR3 is made up of 15 amino acids. The CDR3 is CTSSHYARGGSGYTF. The CDR3 DNA is TGCACCAGCAGCCATTACGCTAGAGGGGGCTCTGGCTACACCTTC.